The 28 T cell receptor beta chains given below trace back to one sample, sequenced in a study of breast tumors, draining lymph nodes, adjacent tissues. From the multiplex PCR reads, TCRdb called clonotypes with MiXCR, one entry per CDR3 protein. The sample lists 200,000 or so distinct CDR3 sequences, 25% to 40% occurring once. Axillary draining lymph nodes of breast cancer patients supplied the node samples. Sequencing was done on a sample of axillary lymph node tissue. The receptor source for this set is a female donor with breast cancer. Some clones in this sample may be carry-over from other donors' samples.

The table lists this clonotype with many counts. The genes are TRBV6-5 and TRBJ2-1, with TRBD2 identical over 8 bases. Germline CDR1 MNHEY, CDR2 SVGAGI. CDR3 size: 15 residues. V dropped 6 bases and J dropped 5; count of bases not matched to a gene: 9. CDR3 amino acids: CASRPPGGLDNEQFF. The DNA for the CDR3 is TGTGCCAGCAGACCCCCGGGGGGGCTGGACAATGAGCAGTTCTTC.

This clonotype was picked up many times. The chain uses TRBV6-2 or TRBV6-3 and TRBJ1-3, with D unclear. Between the trimmed V and J ends, which lost 2 bases and 0 bases, there was a span of 14 bases. The CDR3 has 17 residues. Germline values: CDR1 MNHEY, CDR2 SVGEGT. The CDR3 spells CASSYVVMGHSGNTIYF. The CDR3 coding sequence is TGTGCCAGCAGTTACGTCGTTATGGGCCACTCTGGAAACACCATATATTTT.

This clonotype was recorded at least ten times. The V call is TRBV16, the J call TRBJ2-1; D unclear. CDR3 size: 16 residues. The germline V and J ends were trimmed by 0 bases and 1 base, with 10 bases remaining between them. Germline loops: CDR1 KGHSY, CDR2 FQNENV. Here the CDR3 reads CASSQSGTKSYNEQFF. The CDR3 DNA is TGTGCCAGCAGCCAATCGGGCACAAAATCCTACAATGAGCAGTTCTTC.

V and J are TRBV6-1 and TRBJ1-1, with TRBD1 matching over 7 bases. V lost 2 bases, J lost 12 bases, and 15 bases stayed unmatched. Germline V CDR1 and CDR2: MNHNS, SASEGT. CDR3 length equals 15 residues. This chain's CDR3 is CASSELVTHRGSTFF. CDR3 DNA sequence: TGTGCCAGCAGTGAATTGGTAACTCACAGGGGCAGTACTTTCTTT.

In its sample, this clonotype was seen many times. This chain joins TRBV5-5 and TRBJ1-2, with TRBD1 as a possible D gene (5 bases). Trimming pared 4 bases from V and 9 bases from J, leaving 16 bases between. The CDR3 spans 13 residues. CDR1 SGHKS and CDR2 YYEKEE come from the germline V gene (reference sequence). The CDR3: CASSPMGDRRYTF. CDR3 in DNA: TGTGCCAGCAGCCCCATGGGGGATCGTCGCTACACCTTC.

This clonotype showed up many times. The V and J genes are TRBV2 and TRBJ1-4; D is unclear. V was cut by 6 bases and J by 5 bases, with 7 bases left in between. This CDR3 has 12 amino acids. Germline V gene data show CDR1 as SNHLY and CDR2 as FYNNEI. The CDR3 DNA sequence: TGTGCCAGCAGCAACCGAAATGAAAAACTGTTTTTT. It specifies CASSNRNEKLFF.

There are many counts of this clonotype. The chain joins TRBV6-5 to TRBJ1-4, with D maybe TRBD1 (6 bases). The germline V gene encodes CDR1 MNHEY and CDR2 SVGAGI. The CDR3 extends over 14 amino acids. With 4 bases removed from V and 8 bases from J, the gap between germline ends came to 14 bases. CDR3 DNA: TGTGCCAGCAGTTCGGGTCCAGGGGCGGAAAAACTGTTTTTT. Protein product: CASSSGPGAEKLFF.

On this clonotype: One end of the junction does not line up with germline, which may come from a read error. The chain recombines TRBV20-1 with TRBJ1-6; the D gene is possibly TRBD1 (6 bases). Germline loops: CDR1 DFQATT, CDR2 SNEGSKA (reference sequence). The CDR3 totals 13 residues. DNA for the CDR3: TGTAGTGCTAGGGGCAGGGGAAATTTCCCCCTCCACTTT. The encoded protein is CSARGRGNFPLHF.

The chain has TRBV29-1 and TRBJ2-5; the D call may be TRBD1 or TRBD2 (5 bases each). Trimming shortened V by 4 bases and J by 5 bases, and 17 bases separated the two germline ends. Germline CDR1 reads SQVTM; CDR2 reads ANQGSEA. The CDR3 spans 14 residues. Written as DNA, the CDR3 is TGCAGCGTTGTTTACTACTTAGGGGAGGAGACCCAGTACTTC. Translated, it gives CSVVYYLGEETQYF. The complete variable domain, with remaining parts taken from reference TRBV29-1 and TRBJ2-5, reads SAVISQKPSRDICQRGTSLTIQCQVDSQVTMMFWYRQQPGQSLTLIATANQGSEATYESGFVIDKFPISRPNLTFSTLTVSNMSPEDSSIYLCSVVYYLGEETQYFGPGTRLLVL.

Many counts were recorded for this clonotype. The chain has TRBV10-3 and TRBJ2-1, with D unclear. CDR1 and CDR2 (germline): ENHRY, SYGVKD. The CDR3 runs to 13 residues. Trimming left V 5 bases short and J 9 bases short, with 14 bases between. The CDR3 region is CAISPAAGGEQFF. CDR3 nucleotide sequence: TGTGCCATCAGTCCTGCGGCCGGCGGTGAGCAGTTCTTC.

As for this clonotype: A read error may explain this, as a much larger clone is one base away. This chain joins TRBV6-2 or TRBV6-3 and TRBJ2-7; D gene ambiguous. Germline lookup yields CDR1 MNHEY and CDR2 SVGEGT. CDR3 length: 13 amino acids. Trimming took 5 bases from V and 4 from J, leaving 12 bases between them. The CDR3 sequence: CASSHGYLYEQYF. DNA for the CDR3: TGTGCCAGCAGTCACGGCTATCTATACGAGCAGTACTTC.

This clonotype appeared many times. This chain links TRBV18 with TRBJ1-2; 8 bases are a match to TRBD1. Unmatched junction bases numbered 7, after V lost 3 bases and J lost 7 bases. Germline V lookup: CDR1 KGHSH, CDR2 LQKENI. This CDR3 is 14 amino acids long. DNA of the CDR3: TGTGCCAGCTCACCTTTGGACAGGGTGGGTGGCTACACCTTC. Translated: CASSPLDRVGGYTF.

This clonotype came up many times. The chain combines TRBV5-6 with TRBJ1-6, with TRBD1 as a possible D gene (5 bases). In germline, CDR1 is SGHDT, CDR2 YYEEEE. V was pared by 2 bases and J by 12 bases, with 15 bases between. The CDR3 is 14 residues long. For the CDR3, the DNA is TGTGCCAGCAGCTTAGGGGACGGAGGGAGACCCCTCCACTTT. Protein: CASSLGDGGRPLHF. Filled out from reference TRBV5-6 and TRBJ1-6, the complete variable domain reads DAGVTQSPTHLIKTRGQQVTLRCSPKSGHDTVSWYQQALGQGPQFIFQYYEEEERQRGNFPDRFSGHQFPNYSSELNVNALLLGDSALYLCASSLGDGGRPLHFGNGTRLTVT.

The J gene is TRBJ1-1, the V gene TRBV12-3 or TRBV12-4; D is perhaps TRBD1 (6 bases). V lost 5 bases and J 8 bases, leaving 15 bases between the germline ends. The CDR3 is 13 residues long. CDR3 nucleotides: TGTGCCAGCAGTCAACGGGGGGCGGCGGAAGCTTTCTTT. This sequence encodes CASSQRGAAEAFF.

This clonotype appeared a few times. A much larger clonotype is one base distant, so this may be a read error. CDR3 loop: CASSLARGASNEQFF. The CDR3 DNA follows: TGTGCCAGCAGCTTAGCGCGGGGTGCCTCCAATGAGCAGTTCTTC. The rearrangement uses TRBV11-1 and TRBJ2-1; D may be TRBD2 (6 bases). Germline CDR1 reads SGHAT; CDR2 reads FQDESV (reference sequence). Trimming pared 0 bases from V and 6 bases from J, leaving 12 bases between. The CDR3 is made up of 15 amino acids.

This clonotype was found many times. The rearrangement joins TRBV7-9 to TRBJ2-5; TRBD2 might be the D (7 bases). Germline lookup yields CDR1 SEHNR and CDR2 FQNEAQ (reference sequence). V shed 4 bases and J shed 3 bases, with 15 bases lying between them. CDR3 length: 15 residues. The CDR3 here is CASSSRGAGEETQYF. DNA for the CDR3: TGTGCCAGCAGCTCCCGGGGGGCGGGAGAAGAGACCCAGTACTTC.

This clonotype was seen repeatedly, ten times or more. The J gene is TRBJ2-2, the V gene TRBV20-1, with TRBD1 as a possible D gene (6 bases). The V end was cut by 0 bases, the J end by 2 bases, with 7 bases between. Germline-derived CDR1 and CDR2 are DFQATT and SNEGSKA (reference sequence). This CDR3 comprises 14 residues. The CDR3 reads CSAREGGNTGELFF. The CDR3 nucleotides read TGCAGTGCTAGAGAAGGGGGTAACACCGGGGAGCTGTTTTTT.

This clonotype was detected many times. The rearrangement joins TRBV7-9 to TRBJ2-7; 9 bases are shared with TRBD2. This CDR3 region has 14 residues. J was trimmed by 5 bases and V by 5 bases; bases with no gene match: 7. Germline CDR1 and CDR2: SEHNR and FQNEAQ (reference sequence). The CDR3 loop is CASSRGTSFHEQYF. The CDR3 nucleotides read TGTGCCAGCAGCCGTGGGACTAGCTTCCACGAGCAGTACTTC.

This clonotype was counted at least ten times. This chain uses TRBV20-1 with TRBJ2-1; the D gene is possibly TRBD2 (7 bases). Germline lookup yields CDR1 DFQATT and CDR2 SNEGSKA (reference sequence). V was trimmed by 6 bases and J by 9 bases, leaving 12 bases between them. The CDR3 is 11 amino acids. CDR3: CSAPRGGEQFF. CDR3 bases: TGCAGTGCCCCTAGGGGGGGTGAGCAGTTCTTC.

The table lists this clonotype with many counts. This chain connects TRBV3-1 to TRBJ1-2; D might be TRBD1 (5 bases). The germline V gene encodes CDR1 LGHDT and CDR2 YNNKEL (reference sequence). Trimming took 6 bases from V and 6 from J, leaving 14 bases between them. This CDR3 contains 13 residues. The CDR3 loop reads CASSQGPGDGYTF. CDR3 coding DNA: TGTGCCAGCAGTCAGGGACCTGGGGATGGCTACACCTTC.

DNA of the CDR3: TGTGCCAGCAGTTTCGGTCTAGCGGGAGGAGGCAATGAAAAACTGTTTTTT. Amino acids: CASSFGLAGGGNEKLFF. The rearrangement uses TRBV12-3 or TRBV12-4 and TRBJ1-4; no clear D gene. The CDR3 is made up of 17 amino acids. The V end was cut by 3 bases, the J end by 5 bases, with 19 bases between.

This clonotype was picked up many times. At one of its ends the junction is not consistent with the germline gene, which may arise from a read error. This chain joins TRBV7-2 and TRBJ1-2; D not certain. The germline V gene has CDR1 SGHTA and CDR2 FQGNSA. The CDR3 loop spans 15 amino acids. Written as DNA, the CDR3 is TGTGCCAGCAATTTCGAATCGGGTGTCGACTATGGCTACCCCTTC. It encodes CASNFESGVDYGYPF.

The chain employs TRBV9 and TRBJ2-1; 7 bases are a match to TRBD1. Trimming removed 3 bases from V and 9 bases from J; junction bases left unmatched: 3. CDR3 size: 12 residues. Per germline, CDR1 SGDLS and CDR2 YYNGEE. CDR3 coding DNA: TGTGCCAGCAGCGAGGGGGCCGGTGAGCAGTTCTTC. Amino acids: CASSEGAGEQFF. The full variable domain, in which reference TRBV9 and TRBJ2-1 provide the parts outside the CDR3, is DSGVTQTPKHLITATGQRVTLRCSPRSGDLSVYWYQQSLDQGLQFLIQYYNGEERAKGNILERFSAQQFPDLHSELNLSSLELGDSALYFCASSEGAGEQFFGPGTRLTVL.

This clonotype was observed at least ten times. The chain employs TRBV20-1 and TRBJ2-3, with 8 bases that match TRBD2. The CDR3 extends over 15 amino acids. Germline lookup yields CDR1 DFQATT and CDR2 SNEGSKA (reference sequence). V lost 0 bases to trimming and J lost 4 bases; unmatched junction nucleotides: 6. The chain's CDR3 is CSARDSGVNADTQYF. CDR3 in DNA: TGCAGTGCTAGAGATAGCGGGGTAAATGCAGATACGCAGTATTTT.

This clonotype was observed at least ten times. The rearrangement links TRBV19 to TRBJ2-3; the D gene is possibly TRBD2 (5 bases). Trimming shortened V by 1 base and J by 5 bases, and 10 bases separated the two germline ends. Germline V CDR1 and CDR2: LNHDA, SQIVND (reference sequence). The CDR3 sequence is 14 residues long. CDR3 nucleotides: TGTGCCAGTAGTATAGGCCTAGCCAGAGATACGCAGTATTTT. Its translation is CASSIGLARDTQYF.

The chain joins TRBV28 to TRBJ2-4; D is unresolved. The CDR3 totals 15 residues. V dropped 6 bases and J dropped 1 base, with 13 bases sitting between them. Germline CDR1 MDHEN, CDR2 SYDVKM. CDR3 DNA: TGTGCCAGCAGCCTACGGACGTGGGCCAAAAACATTCAGTACTTC. It yields the protein CASSLRTWAKNIQYF.

This chain uses TRBV2 with TRBJ1-6; D is perhaps TRBD1 (5 bases). V shed 2 bases and J shed 5 bases, with 10 bases lying between them. This CDR3 has 15 residues. The germline CDR1 and CDR2 sequences are SNHLY and FYNNEI. The CDR3 sequence is CASSERGDNNSPLHF. The CDR3 coding sequence is TGTGCCAGCAGTGAAAGAGGGGATAATAATTCACCCCTCCACTTT.

The chain carries TRBV7-6 and TRBJ1-2; 12 bases map to TRBD1. The CDR3 covers 15 residues. CDR1 SGHVS and CDR2 FNYEAQ come from the germline V gene. Trimming at V came to 4 bases and at J to 8 bases, leaving 8 bases not matched to a gene. The CDR3 sequence is CASSSMGQGAGGYTF. CDR3 nucleotides: TGTGCCAGCAGCTCGATGGGACAGGGGGCGGGCGGCTACACCTTC.